One and the same sample provided the 30 T cell receptor beta chains below, sequenced in a study of vaccination and CD4 T cells after COVID-19. Treatment indicated: roughly ten-day PBMC culture with coronavirus spike peptide pools or control peptides (ViraFEST assay). Which antigens these TCRs recognize remains unknown. At the Johns Hopkins FTIC core, DNA taken from cultured CD4+ T cells was sequenced by way of the Oncomine TCR Beta short-read assay. MiXCR was run by TCRdb on the PCR reads, yielding one entry per CDR3 protein. This table has 13,000 to 15,000 distinct CDR3 sequences, roughly 57% appearing once. Specimen: CD4+ T cells from blood, cultured in vitro. The receptors here all came from a human donor who had recovered from COVID-19.

The chain recombines TRBV6-1 with TRBJ2-3; 9 bases agree with TRBD2. Looked up from germline, CDR1 is MNHNS and CDR2 is SASEGT. The trim removed 8 bases at V and 1 base at J, leaving 4 bases unmatched. The CDR3 runs to 14 residues. The CDR3 sequence is CASRGLARTDTQYF. The DNA for the CDR3 is TGTGCCAGCCGCGGACTAGCGCGCACAGATACGCAGTATTTT.

The chain links TRBV7-8 to TRBJ1-6; maybe TRBD1 (5 bases). The CDR3 length is 17 residues. CDR1 is SGHVS, CDR2 FQNEAQ, per germline. V was trimmed by 0 bases and J by 10 bases, leaving 19 bases between them. The CDR3 reads CASSLAQAGSPQSPLHF. CDR3 in DNA: TGTGCCAGCAGCTTAGCGCAGGCAGGGAGCCCGCAGTCACCCCTCCACTTT.

This clonotype was counted only a few times. J is TRBJ1-1 and V is TRBV27, with D possibly TRBD1 on 5 matching bases. The V gene lost 3 bases and the J gene lost 9 bases, with 14 bases spanning the gap. The V gene's germline CDR1 is MNHEY and CDR2 SMNVEV (reference sequence). The CDR3 covers 13 residues. CDR3 nucleotides: TGTGCCAGCAGTTTTACCCGGGGGGAACAAGCTTTCTTT. Its translation: CASSFTRGEQAFF.

This clonotype appeared a few times. This chain links TRBV20-1 with TRBJ2-1, with 9 nucleotides matching TRBD1. Germline-derived CDR1 and CDR2 are DFQATT and SNEGSKA (reference sequence). The length of the CDR3 is 16 residues. The trim removed 5 bases at V and 3 bases at J, leaving 11 bases unmatched. CDR3 sequence reads: CSADPGQGVFYNEQFF. In DNA, the CDR3 is TGCAGTGCTGACCCGGGACAGGGAGTTTTCTACAATGAGCAGTTCTTC.

The chain recombines TRBV12-3 or TRBV12-4 with TRBJ1-5; D is undetermined. Deletions cut 0 bases from V and 5 bases from J, with 5 bases between. The CDR3 has 13 residues. DNA for the CDR3: TGTGCCAGCAGTTTAGCGCCCTATCAGCCCCAGCATTTT. This gives the protein CASSLAPYQPQHF.

The V call is TRBV29-1, the J call TRBJ2-7; D may match TRBD1 or TRBD2 (5 bases each). There are 12 residues in the CDR3. Germline V gene lookup returns CDR1 SQVTM and CDR2 ANQGSEA. Trimming took 6 bases from V and 9 from J, leaving 18 bases between them. CDR3: CSVRRGGGGQYF. In DNA form, the CDR3 reads TGCAGCGTGCGCCGAGGAGGTGGGGGGCAGTACTTC.

The chain combines TRBV11-3 with TRBJ2-2, with TRBD2 matching over 8 bases. The CDR3 spans 15 residues. From germline, CDR1 is SGHNT and CDR2 YENEEA. Unmatched junction bases numbered 3, after V lost 5 bases and J lost 1 base. CDR3 sequence reads: CASSTSGVNTGELFF. In nucleotides, the CDR3 is TGTGCCAGCAGCACTAGCGGAGTGAACACCGGGGAGCTGTTTTTT.

The chain is built from TRBV7-9 and TRBJ1-3; 10 bases map to TRBD1. V shed 2 bases and J 2 bases; nucleotides not matched to a gene: 3. The CDR3 loop spans 16 amino acids. Germline-derived CDR1 and CDR2 are SEHNR and FQNEAQ (reference sequence). The CDR3 DNA sequence: TGTGCCAGCAGCTTAAGTGGGACAGGGGCTGGAAACACCATATATTTT. Translation: CASSLSGTGAGNTIYF.

The sample holds a few counts of this clonotype. The chain has TRBV7-8 and TRBJ2-5, with no clear D. CDR1 is SGHVS, CDR2 FQNEAQ, per germline. The V end was cut by 1 base, the J end by 5 bases, with 5 bases between. There are 12 residues in the CDR3. This chain's CDR3 is CASSLVRETQYF. For the CDR3, the DNA is TGTGCCAGCAGCTTAGTGAGGGAGACCCAGTACTTC.

This clonotype occurred a few times. The chain is built from TRBV20-1 and TRBJ2-5; the match to TRBD2 covers 14 bases. With 6 bases clipped from V and 0 bases from J, the junction kept 15 bases outside the gene matches. Germline CDR1 DFQATT, CDR2 SNEGSKA (reference sequence). The CDR3 has 19 amino acids. CDR3 sequence: CSAILPGLAGVGYQETQYF. The CDR3 DNA is TGCAGTGCGATTCTACCGGGACTAGCGGGAGTCGGGTACCAAGAGACCCAGTACTTC.

The V gene is TRBV6-1, the J gene TRBJ2-1; D uncertain. The germline gives CDR1 MNHNS, CDR2 SASEGT. V shed 6 bases and J shed 7 bases, with 10 bases lying between them. The CDR3 spans 12 residues. The CDR3 here is CASRSSRNEQFF. In nucleotides, the CDR3 is TGTGCCAGCAGGTCCTCTAGGAATGAGCAGTTCTTC.

This chain links TRBV10-2 with TRBJ2-1, with 11 positions matching TRBD2. V was clipped by 3 bases and J by 7 bases; unmatched bases: 8. The CDR3 has 16 residues. Germline values: CDR1 WSHSY, CDR2 SAAADI. Written as DNA, the CDR3 is TGCGCCAGCAGTGATGGGGGACTAGCGGTGGGGAATGAGCAGTTCTTC. Its translation: CASSDGGLAVGNEQFF.

The rearrangement links TRBV20-1 to TRBJ2-3, with 13 nucleotides matching TRBD2. Germline loops: CDR1 DFQATT, CDR2 SNEGSKA (reference sequence). The CDR3 has 17 residues. The trim removed 2 bases at V and 6 bases at J, leaving 11 bases unmatched. Here the CDR3 reads CSARTLRTSGRSDTQYF. The CDR3 coding sequence is TGCAGTGCTAGAACTTTACGGACTAGCGGGAGATCCGATACGCAGTATTTT.

The V gene is TRBV29-1, the J gene TRBJ2-2; tentatively, D is TRBD2 (5 bases). Germline CDR1 reads SQVTM; CDR2 reads ANQGSEA. The CDR3 spans 13 residues. The ends were cut back, 6 bases at V and 6 bases at J, with 14 bases in the middle. CDR3 sequence: CSVLSRGPGELFF. The CDR3 DNA reads as TGCAGCGTCCTGAGTCGGGGTCCCGGGGAGCTGTTTTTT.

CDR3 nucleotides: TGTGCCAGCAGTGAGAACCCAACCTTGGCCAAAAACATTCAGTACTTC. This sequence encodes CASSENPTLAKNIQYF. This chain uses TRBV2 with TRBJ2-4; D is ambiguous. The germline V gene has CDR1 SNHLY and CDR2 FYNNEI. This CDR3 has 16 residues. V was pared by 3 bases and J by 1 base, with 13 bases between.

About this clonotype: Germline and junction disagree at one end, which may indicate a read error. This chain uses TRBV5-8 with TRBJ1-3, with D possibly matching TRBD1 (6 bases). CDR1 is SGHTS and CDR2 is YDEGEE in the germline V gene. The CDR3 has 14 amino acids. The CDR3 loop is CASSQGGSGNTIYF. In DNA, the CDR3 is TGCGCCAGCAGCCAAGGGGGCTCTGGAAACACCATATATTTT.

The genes are TRBV24-1 and TRBJ2-1; D is perhaps TRBD2 (9 bases). This CDR3 has 21 amino acids. Germline V gene lookup returns CDR1 KGHDR and CDR2 SFDVKD. Trimming shortened V by 5 bases and J by 1 base, and 29 bases separated the two germline ends. The CDR3 sequence is CATSGTLSDRVSGSSYNEQFF. The CDR3 nucleotides read TGTGCCACCAGTGGTACACTTTCGGACAGGGTTAGCGGGAGTTCCTACAATGAGCAGTTCTTC.

This clonotype was counted between two and nine times. The rearrangement uses TRBV2 and TRBJ1-5; 8 nucleotides agree with TRBD1. CDR1 is SNHLY, CDR2 FYNNEI, per germline. The CDR3 consists of 12 residues. Germline trimming cut 7 bases from V and 6 bases from J; bases unmatched to any gene: 2. This CDR3 is CASTGGGQPQHF. CDR3 bases: TGTGCCAGCACAGGGGGCGGTCAGCCCCAGCATTTT. The entire variable domain, with the rest obtained from reference TRBV2 and TRBJ1-5, is as follows: EPEVTQTPSHQVTQMGQEVILRCVPISNHLYFYWYRQILGQKVEFLVSFYNNEISEKSEIFDDQFSVERPDGSNFTLKIRSTKLEDSAMYFCASTGGGQPQHFGDGTRLSIL.

This chain joins TRBV6-5 and TRBJ2-1; the D call may be TRBD1 or TRBD2 (5 bases each). The CDR3 totals 13 residues. Germline CDR1 reads MNHEY; CDR2 reads SVGAGI. V was shortened by 1 base and J by 13 bases, with 14 bases between the two germline ends. The CDR3 is CASSYFRDRVQFF. CDR3 sequence (DNA): TGTGCCAGCAGTTACTTCCGGGACCGCGTCCAGTTCTTC.

The chain is built from TRBV7-9 and TRBJ2-1; a possible D gene is TRBD1 (5 bases). V dropped 4 bases and J dropped 1 base, with 8 bases sitting between them. The CDR3 has 14 residues. Per the germline V gene, CDR1 is SEHNR and CDR2 is FQNEAQ (reference sequence). CDR3 nucleotide sequence: TGTGCCAGCAGCTCCAGACAGTCCTACAATGAGCAGTTCTTC. The encoded protein is CASSSRQSYNEQFF.

This clonotype has just one count. The rearrangement joins TRBV20-1 to TRBJ2-3, with 12 nucleotides matching TRBD2. Per the germline V gene, CDR1 is DFQATT and CDR2 is SNEGSKA (reference sequence). The CDR3 runs to 17 residues. The V segment lost 4 bases and the J segment 5 bases; nucleotides outside the gene matches: 13. The CDR3 reads CSAKKAGTSGWIDTQYF. The CDR3 coding sequence is TGCAGTGCTAAAAAAGCCGGGACTAGCGGGTGGATAGATACGCAGTATTTT.

V gene TRBV20-1 combines with J gene TRBJ2-1; 14 nucleotides align to TRBD2. Germline CDR1 DFQATT, CDR2 SNEGSKA (reference sequence). J was trimmed by 5 bases and V by 6 bases; bases with no gene match: 9. This CDR3 is built from 16 residues. The CDR3 is CSASRGLAGVNNEQFF. Here the CDR3 DNA reads TGCAGTGCGAGCCGGGGACTAGCGGGGGTGAACAATGAGCAGTTCTTC.

This clonotype was seen a few times. The chain recombines TRBV11-3 with TRBJ1-1, with D tentatively TRBD1 (6 bases). V lost 6 bases and J lost 6, with 14 bases in between. This CDR3 contains 13 residues. Looked up from germline, CDR1 is SGHNT and CDR2 is YENEEA. CDR3 loop: CASSLQGGAEAFF. CDR3 sequence (DNA): TGTGCCAGCAGTTTACAGGGTGGCGCTGAAGCTTTCTTT.

The chain couples TRBV20-1 to TRBJ1-4; D is ambiguous. The CDR3 spans 14 residues. The germline CDR1 and CDR2 sequences are DFQATT and SNEGSKA (reference sequence). The ends were cut back, 3 bases at V and 1 base at J, with 9 bases in the middle. CDR3 nucleotides: TGCAGTGCTAGTGGAGGGCTAACTAATGAAAAACTGTTTTTT. Translated, it gives CSASGGLTNEKLFF.

The sample holds a few counts of this clonotype. The chain combines TRBV24-1 with TRBJ1-1, with D possibly being TRBD1 (5 bases). Trimming pared 7 bases from V and 3 bases from J, leaving 14 bases between. The CDR3 sequence is 14 residues long. Germline assignment: CDR1 KGHDR and CDR2 SFDVKD. CDR3 DNA sequence: TGTGCCACCAGGGGTGGGACGGGTTACACTGAAGCTTTCTTT. Protein sequence: CATRGGTGYTEAFF.

This chain joins TRBV5-4 and TRBJ2-3; TRBD1 agrees at 11 bases. The CDR3 loop spans 14 amino acids. V lost 3 bases to trimming and J lost 6 bases; unmatched junction nucleotides: 3. Germline values: CDR1 SGHNT, CDR2 YYREEE (reference sequence). The CDR3 region is CASSSGTGGDTQYF. The CDR3 DNA reads as TGTGCCAGCAGCTCTGGGACAGGGGGGGATACGCAGTATTTT.

This clonotype was seen once. The chain carries TRBV20-1 and TRBJ2-3, with D unresolved. This CDR3 is built from 16 residues. Germline lookup yields CDR1 DFQATT and CDR2 SNEGSKA (reference sequence). V was trimmed by 0 bases and J by 2 bases, leaving 15 bases between them. The CDR3: CSARESLAGSTDTQYF. The CDR3, as DNA: TGCAGTGCTAGAGAATCATTAGCAGGTTCCACAGATACGCAGTATTTT.

The rearrangement links TRBV20-1 to TRBJ1-1, with D perhaps matching TRBD1 (5 bases). CDR3 length: 13 residues. Trimming shortened V by 4 bases and J by 3 bases, and 12 bases separated the two germline ends. Germline V lookup: CDR1 DFQATT, CDR2 SNEGSKA (reference sequence). CDR3 sequence reads: CSAIRAFYTEAFF. CDR3 coding DNA: TGCAGTGCTATCAGGGCGTTTTACACTGAAGCTTTCTTT.

This clonotype was counted only a few times. The rearrangement uses TRBV6-2 or TRBV6-3 and TRBJ1-5; possible D gene TRBD1, 5 bases. The CDR3 contains 14 residues. Germline assignment: CDR1 MNHEY and CDR2 SVGEGT. Trimming stripped 2 bases from V and 3 bases from J, with 8 bases between. CDR3 sequence: CASSYRQLNQPQHF. CDR3 DNA sequence: TGTGCCAGCAGTTACAGACAGCTCAATCAGCCCCAGCATTTT.

V and J are TRBV2 and TRBJ1-6, with no clear D. This CDR3 comprises 13 residues. Trimming cost V 6 bases and J 7 bases, with 10 bases left between them. Germline V gene lookup returns CDR1 SNHLY and CDR2 FYNNEI. The CDR3 protein is CASSADVNSPLHF. The CDR3 nucleotides are TGTGCCAGCAGCGCGGACGTCAATTCACCCCTCCACTTT.